Shown below are 27 T cell receptor beta chains from a single sample sequenced in a study of T cell responses to AZD1222 COVID-19 vaccine. Produced via immunoSEQ multiplex PCR; TCRdb's table is partial and in-frame only. The sample comprises approximately 130,000 clones, approximately 90% of which are singletons, and 1.1% rests with the top ten. The source was peripheral blood, collected on day 0 of AZD1222 vaccination. The receptors derive from an adult in good health.

This rearrangement joins TRBV6-5 to TRBJ2-1; 9 bases match TRBD2. CDR3 length equals 14 residues. Germline assignment: CDR1 MNHEY and CDR2 SVGAGI. V was pared by 8 bases and J by 9 bases, with 11 bases of the junction left unmatched. The CDR3 DNA reads TGTGCCAGCGCCCCCAGTCTAGCGGGGACTGAGCAGTTCTTC. Translated, it gives CASAPSLAGTEQFF.

This clone has only one observation. CDR3 nucleotides: TGTGCCAGCAGCACAGGGATTAATCAGCCCCAGCATTTT. Translated, it gives CASSTGINQPQHF. V and J are TRBV6-5 and TRBJ1-5; possible D gene TRBD1, 6 bases. Looked up from germline, CDR1 is MNHEY and CDR2 is SVGAGI. The length of the CDR3 is 13 residues. V was clipped by 6 bases and J by 4 bases, with 10 bases between them.

V and J are TRBV6-5 and TRBJ2-6; a weak D match, TRBD1 (5 bases). The CDR3 has 14 amino acids. Germline loops: CDR1 MNHEY, CDR2 SVGAGI. V was trimmed by 10 bases and J by 2 bases, leaving 12 bases between them. The CDR3 is CATLRETGANVLTF. DNA for the CDR3: TGTGCCACCCTCAGGGAAACTGGGGCCAACGTCCTGACTTTC.

The CDR3 DNA reads as TGTGCCAGCACCAAGGGGACAGGGAATTTGGGTTCACCCCTCCACTTT. Translated: CASTKGTGNLGSPLHF. The chain couples TRBV7-9 to TRBJ1-6; 9 bases fit TRBD1. Germline V lookup: CDR1 SEHNR, CDR2 FQNEAQ (reference sequence). V lost 7 bases to trimming and J lost 9 bases; unmatched junction nucleotides: 13. The CDR3 is 16 amino acids.

The rearrangement links TRBV28 to TRBJ1-1; D may be TRBD1 (6 bases). Trimming pared 10 bases from V and 5 bases from J, leaving 26 bases between. Germline-derived CDR1 and CDR2 are MDHEN and SYDVKM. The CDR3 consists of 16 residues. CDR3 protein: CANRLIRGRWGTEAFF. The CDR3 DNA reads TGTGCCAATCGCCTCATCCGGGGGCGATGGGGGACTGAAGCTTTCTTT.

The sample holds one count of this clone. V gene TRBV29-1 combines with J gene TRBJ2-7, with TRBD1 identical over 9 bases. Trimming at V came to 6 bases and at J to 5 bases, leaving 2 bases not matched to a gene. This CDR3 contains 11 residues. CDR1 SQVTM and CDR2 ANQGSEA come from the germline V gene. The CDR3 here is CSVGTGNEQYF. The CDR3 coding sequence is TGCAGCGTGGGGACAGGGAACGAGCAGTACTTC.

The chain employs TRBV14 and TRBJ1-1; D is undetermined. V was cut by 1 base and J by 4 bases, with 7 bases left in between. Germline-derived CDR1 and CDR2 are SGHDN and FVKESK. The CDR3 spans 13 residues. This CDR3 reads CASSQGTRTEAFF. CDR3 DNA sequence: TGTGCCAGCAGCCAAGGGACGCGCACTGAAGCTTTCTTT. The variable domain in full, completed from reference TRBV14 and TRBJ1-1, reads EAGVTQFPSHSVIEKGQTVTLRCDPISGHDNLYWYRRVMGKEIKFLLHFVKESKQDESGMPNNRFLAERTGGTYSTLKVQPAELEDSGVYFCASSQGTRTEAFFGQGTRLTVV.

The DNA for the CDR3 is TGTGCCAGCAGCGGACAAGCGGGGGGGCAATCGGAGCTGTTTTTT. Amino acid sequence: CASSGQAGGQSELFF. V gene TRBV6-6 combines with J gene TRBJ2-2; TRBD2 agrees at 10 bases. Germline-derived CDR1 and CDR2 are MNHNY and SVGAGI (reference sequence). V trimming: 6 bases; J trimming: 10 bases; junction bases outside the gene matches: 11. CDR3 length equals 15 residues.

V is TRBV6-4 and J is TRBJ2-1; 12 bases line up with TRBD2. The CDR3 spans 16 residues. V was pared by 3 bases and J by 5 bases, with 5 bases of the junction left unmatched. The germline V gene encodes CDR1 MRHNA and CDR2 SNTAGT. In DNA, the CDR3 is TGTGCCAGCAGTGAAACCGGGACTAGCGGGCACAATGAGCAGTTCTTC. As protein: CASSETGTSGHNEQFF.

The chain employs TRBV19 and TRBJ1-1; weak D call: TRBD1 (6 bases). The V and J ends lost 8 bases and 4 bases respectively, with 17 bases between them. Germline V gene lookup returns CDR1 LNHDA and CDR2 SQIVND (reference sequence). The CDR3 has 14 residues. The CDR3 sequence: CASYFDRSGTEAFF. The DNA for the CDR3 is TGTGCCAGTTATTTTGACAGGTCTGGCACTGAAGCTTTCTTT.

The rearrangement links TRBV27 to TRBJ1-2, with unresolved D. The germline V and J ends were trimmed by 6 bases and 7 bases, with 21 bases remaining between them. The CDR3 totals 15 residues. Germline CDR1 reads MNHEY; CDR2 reads SMNVEV (reference sequence). The CDR3 is CASSRSGLGRGGYTF. The CDR3 region has the DNA TGTGCCAGCAGCCGATCCGGACTAGGTCGTGGTGGCTACACCTTC.

The rearrangement joins TRBV2 to TRBJ2-7; tentative D call: TRBD2 (6 bases). V lost 6 bases and J 1 base, leaving 19 bases between the germline ends. The CDR3 runs to 16 residues. Germline CDR1 reads SNHLY; CDR2 reads FYNNEI. This CDR3 is CASRLLWVAASYEQYF. Here the CDR3 DNA reads TGTGCCAGCAGGCTTCTCTGGGTAGCGGCGTCCTACGAGCAGTACTTC.

The rearrangement links TRBV7-9 to TRBJ2-2, with TRBD1 matching over 7 bases. The germline CDR1 and CDR2 sequences are SEHNR and FQNEAQ (reference sequence). Trimming at V came to 5 bases and at J to 6 bases, leaving 9 bases not matched to a gene. The CDR3 extends over 15 amino acids. The CDR3 loop reads CASSPLTGIAGELFF. CDR3 in DNA: TGTGCCAGCAGCCCCCTGACAGGGATCGCCGGGGAGCTGTTTTTT.

A few counts support this clone. The rearrangement links TRBV19 to TRBJ1-1, with TRBD1 identical over 10 bases. The CDR3 runs 14 residues. Per germline, CDR1 LNHDA and CDR2 SQIVND (reference sequence). J was trimmed by 5 bases and V by 6 bases; bases with no gene match: 6. The CDR3 reads CASSWTGGDTEAFF. The CDR3 bases are TGTGCCAGTAGCTGGACAGGGGGGGATACTGAAGCTTTCTTT.

This rearrangement joins TRBV18 to TRBJ1-1, with D unclear. Germline CDR1 and CDR2: KGHSH and LQKENI. Trimming took 2 bases from V and 0 from J, leaving 13 bases between them. This CDR3 region has 16 residues. In DNA, the CDR3 is TGTGCCAGCTCACCAACAGTAGCATCCATGAACACTGAAGCTTTCTTT. Translating gives CASSPTVASMNTEAFF.

This clone was observed a single time. The chain has TRBV25-1 and TRBJ1-5; unclear D gene. The CDR3 runs 13 residues. The V end lost 5 bases, the J end lost 9 bases, and 14 bases lay between the germline ends. Germline CDR1 reads MGHDK; CDR2 reads SYGVNS. CDR3 coding DNA: TGTGCCAGCAGTTGGAACGAGGAAGGGCCCCAGCATTTT. It is translated as CASSWNEEGPQHF.

The chain links TRBV28 to TRBJ1-5; TRBD1 aligns across 9 bases. The ends lost 4 bases at V and 0 bases at J; junction bases unmatched: 4. Germline V gene sequence: CDR1 MDHEN, CDR2 SYDVKM. This CDR3 has 16 residues. The CDR3: CASSSPGQGSNQPQHF. The CDR3 nucleotides are TGTGCCAGCAGTTCCCCGGGACAGGGTAGCAATCAGCCCCAGCATTTT.

The chain uses TRBV19 and TRBJ2-1; no clear D. From germline, CDR1 is LNHDA and CDR2 SQIVND (reference sequence). The CDR3 length is 11 residues. V lost 8 bases, J lost 3 bases, and 5 bases lay in between. The DNA for the CDR3 is TGTGCCAGTGGTAACTACAATGAGCAGTTCTTC. It yields the protein CASGNYNEQFF.

This clone was seen only once. This chain connects TRBV19 to TRBJ2-1; 8 bases are shared with TRBD2. Germline CDR1 LNHDA, CDR2 SQIVND (reference sequence). The CDR3 sequence is 16 residues long. V gave up 6 bases and J gave up 0 bases; unmatched junction bases: 7. The CDR3 protein is CASRKTSGTSYNEQFF. The CDR3 DNA sequence: TGTGCCAGTAGAAAAACTAGCGGAACCTCCTACAATGAGCAGTTCTTC.

The chain is built from TRBV27 and TRBJ2-3, with no clear D. The CDR3 extends over 16 amino acids. Germline CDR1 MNHEY, CDR2 SMNVEV (reference sequence). V shed 5 bases and J shed 5 bases, with 20 bases lying between them. The CDR3 sequence: CASSDFIGSRQDTQYF. Here the CDR3 DNA reads TGTGCCAGCAGTGATTTCATAGGGTCTCGACAAGATACGCAGTATTTT.

The chain links TRBV19 to TRBJ2-2; 9 bases match TRBD2. After removal of 4 bases from V and 7 bases from J, the junction contained 13 bases not matched to a gene. CDR3 length equals 17 residues. From germline, CDR1 is LNHDA and CDR2 SQIVND (reference sequence). The DNA for the CDR3 is TGTGCCAGTAGTACCTGGAGGGCGGGAGGGCCGATCGGGGAGCTGTTTTTT. Translation gives CASSTWRAGGPIGELFF. Filled out from reference TRBV19 and TRBJ2-2, the complete variable domain reads DGGITQSPKYLFRKEGQNVTLSCEQNLNHDAMYWYRQDPGQGLRLIYYSQIVNDFQKGDIAEGYSVSREKKESFPLTVTSAQKNPTAFYLCASSTWRAGGPIGELFFGEGSRLTVL.

This rearrangement joins TRBV7-3 to TRBJ2-1, with 11 bases aligning to TRBD2. The CDR3 spans 14 residues. Trimming cost V 2 bases and J 12 bases; bases outside gene matches: 6. Germline-derived CDR1 and CDR2 are SGHTA and FQGTGA. CDR3 loop: CASSLRLAGGAQFF. CDR3 DNA: TGTGCCAGCAGCTTACGTCTAGCGGGAGGCGCGCAGTTCTTC.

This clone was picked up one time. The chain has TRBV24-1 and TRBJ2-1, with D tentatively TRBD1 (6 bases). The CDR3 runs to 15 residues. The germline CDR1 and CDR2 sequences are KGHDR and SFDVKD. Trimming took off 0 bases at V and 5 bases at J, with 10 bases between the two ends. The CDR3 nucleotides read TGTGCCACCAGTGATTTGGGGGGCATGGACAATGAGCAGTTCTTC. Its translation is CATSDLGGMDNEQFF.

J is TRBJ2-7 and V is TRBV28, with 7 bases identical to TRBD1. The trim removed 2 bases at V and 0 bases at J, leaving 7 bases unmatched. This CDR3 has 16 residues. CDR1 and CDR2 (germline): MDHEN, SYDVKM. The CDR3 region has the DNA TGTGCCAGCAGTTTAATCGGGACAGCTATCTCCTACGAGCAGTACTTC. Its translation is CASSLIGTAISYEQYF.

The chain is built from TRBV3-1 (or the pseudogene TRBV3-2) and TRBJ1-1; D remains ambiguous. Trimming cost V 4 bases and J 0 bases, with 9 bases left between them. This CDR3 region has 14 residues. In germline, CDR1 is LGHDT, CDR2 YNNKEL (reference sequence). The DNA for the CDR3 is TGTGCCAGCAGCCGTCTGGGAATGAACACTGAAGCTTTCTTT. Translated, it gives CASSRLGMNTEAFF.

J is TRBJ1-4 and V is TRBV27; D is undetermined. V lost 8 bases to trimming and J lost 4 bases, with 11 bases between them. The CDR3 runs to 13 residues. Germline V lookup: CDR1 MNHEY, CDR2 SMNVEV (reference sequence). CDR3 loop: CASLSNDNEKLFF. CDR3 nucleotides: TGTGCCAGCCTGAGTAATGATAATGAAAAACTGTTTTTT.

V gene TRBV10-3 combines with J gene TRBJ1-6, with D unclear. The germline V gene has CDR1 ENHRY and CDR2 SYGVKD. V gave up 6 bases and J gave up 4 bases, with 7 bases separating them. This CDR3 is built from 13 residues. The DNA for the CDR3 is TGTGCCATCAGCAAGTTATATAATTCACCCCTCCACTTT. Translation gives CAISKLYNSPLHF.